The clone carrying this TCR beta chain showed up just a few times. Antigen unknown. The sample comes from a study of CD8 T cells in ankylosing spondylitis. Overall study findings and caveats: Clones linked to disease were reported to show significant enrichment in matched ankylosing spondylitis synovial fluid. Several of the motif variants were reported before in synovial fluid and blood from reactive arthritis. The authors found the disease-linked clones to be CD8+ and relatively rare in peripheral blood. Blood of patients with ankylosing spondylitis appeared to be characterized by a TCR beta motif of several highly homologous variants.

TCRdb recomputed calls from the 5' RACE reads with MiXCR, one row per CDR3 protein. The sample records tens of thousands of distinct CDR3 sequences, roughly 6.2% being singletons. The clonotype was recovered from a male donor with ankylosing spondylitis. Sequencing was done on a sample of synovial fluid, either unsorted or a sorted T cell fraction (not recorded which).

For the CDR3, the DNA is TGTGCCAGCAGTTTACTTGCAGGGGGCGCCGGAAACATTCAGTACTTC. Its translation: CASSLLAGGAGNIQYF. This chain uses TRBV27 with TRBJ2-4; 8 nucleotides line up with TRBD1. CDR3 length equals 16 residues. Unmatched junction bases numbered 9, after V lost 2 bases and J lost 6 bases. In germline, CDR1 is MNHEY, CDR2 SMNVEV (reference sequence).